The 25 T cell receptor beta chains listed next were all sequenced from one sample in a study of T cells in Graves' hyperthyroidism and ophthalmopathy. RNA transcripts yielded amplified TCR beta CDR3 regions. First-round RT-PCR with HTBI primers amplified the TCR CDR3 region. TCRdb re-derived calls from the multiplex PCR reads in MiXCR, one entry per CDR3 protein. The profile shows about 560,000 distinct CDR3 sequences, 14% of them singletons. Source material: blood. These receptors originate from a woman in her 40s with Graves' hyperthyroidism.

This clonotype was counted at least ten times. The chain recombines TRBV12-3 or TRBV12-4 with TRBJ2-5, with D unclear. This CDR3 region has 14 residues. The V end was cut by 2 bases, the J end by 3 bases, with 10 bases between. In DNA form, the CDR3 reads TGTGCCAGCAGTTTATATTCCGTTAAAGAGACCCAGTACTTC. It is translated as CASSLYSVKETQYF.

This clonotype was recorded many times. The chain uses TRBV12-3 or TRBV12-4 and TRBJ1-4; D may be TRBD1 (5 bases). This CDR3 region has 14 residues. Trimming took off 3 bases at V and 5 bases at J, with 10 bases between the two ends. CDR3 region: CASSFSGLNEKLFF. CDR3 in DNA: TGTGCCAGCAGTTTTTCAGGGCTCAATGAAAAACTGTTTTTT.

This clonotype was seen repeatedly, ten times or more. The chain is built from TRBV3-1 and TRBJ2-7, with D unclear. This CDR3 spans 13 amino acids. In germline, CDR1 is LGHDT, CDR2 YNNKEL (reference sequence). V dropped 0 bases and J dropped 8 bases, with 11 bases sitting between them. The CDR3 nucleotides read TGTGCCAGCAGCCAAGAGCACAGCCTAAAGCAGTACTTC. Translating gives CASSQEHSLKQYF.

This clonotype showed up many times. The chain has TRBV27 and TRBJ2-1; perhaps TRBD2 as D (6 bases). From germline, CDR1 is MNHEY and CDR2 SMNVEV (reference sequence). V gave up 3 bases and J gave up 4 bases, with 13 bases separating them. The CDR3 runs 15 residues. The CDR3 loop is CASSFNGGSYNEQFF. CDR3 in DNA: TGTGCCAGCAGTTTCAACGGGGGAAGTTACAATGAGCAGTTCTTC.

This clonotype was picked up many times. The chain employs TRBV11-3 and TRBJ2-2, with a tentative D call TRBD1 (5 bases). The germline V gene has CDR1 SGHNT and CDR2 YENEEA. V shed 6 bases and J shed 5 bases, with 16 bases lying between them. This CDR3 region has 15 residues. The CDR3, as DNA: TGTGCCAGCAGAAATGCGCAGCCAGGGACCGGGGAGCTGTTTTTT. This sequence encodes CASRNAQPGTGELFF. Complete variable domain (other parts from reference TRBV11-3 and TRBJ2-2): EAGVVQSPRYKIIEKKQPVAFWCNPISGHNTLYWYLQNLGQGPELLIRYENEEAVDDSQLPKDRFSAERLKGVDSTLKIQPAELGDSAVYLCASRNAQPGTGELFFGEGSRLTVL.

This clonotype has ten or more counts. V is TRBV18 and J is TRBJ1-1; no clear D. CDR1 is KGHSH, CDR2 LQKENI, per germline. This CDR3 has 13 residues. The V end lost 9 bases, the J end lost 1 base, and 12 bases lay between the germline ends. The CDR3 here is CASFGEGNTEAFF. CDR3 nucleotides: TGTGCCAGTTTTGGGGAGGGGAACACTGAAGCTTTCTTT.

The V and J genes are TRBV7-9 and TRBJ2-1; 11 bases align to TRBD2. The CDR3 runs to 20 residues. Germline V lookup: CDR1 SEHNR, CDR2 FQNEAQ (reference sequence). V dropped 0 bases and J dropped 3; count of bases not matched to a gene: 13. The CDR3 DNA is TGTGCCAGCAGCTTAGCTACTACCGAGAAGACTAGCGGGGACTACAATGAGCAGTTCTTC. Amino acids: CASSLATTEKTSGDYNEQFF.

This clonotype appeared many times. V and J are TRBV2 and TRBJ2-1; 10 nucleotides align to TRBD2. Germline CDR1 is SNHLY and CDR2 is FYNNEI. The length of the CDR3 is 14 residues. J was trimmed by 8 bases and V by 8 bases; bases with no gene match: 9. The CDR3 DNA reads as TGTGCCAGCGGAGGGAGCGGGAGGGCCCATGAGCAGTTCTTC. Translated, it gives CASGGSGRAHEQFF. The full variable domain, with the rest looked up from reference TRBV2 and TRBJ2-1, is EPEVTQTPSHQVTQMGQEVILRCVPISNHLYFYWYRQILGQKVEFLVSFYNNEISEKSEIFDDQFSVERPDGSNFTLKIRSTKLEDSAMYFCASGGSGRAHEQFFGPGTRLTVL.

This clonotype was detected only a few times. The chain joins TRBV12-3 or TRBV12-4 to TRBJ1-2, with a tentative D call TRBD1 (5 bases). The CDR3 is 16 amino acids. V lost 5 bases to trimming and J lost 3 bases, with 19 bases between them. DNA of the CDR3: TGTGCCAGCAGTCCGAATCTTGGGACGGTTTACTATGGCTACACCTTC. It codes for CASSPNLGTVYYGYTF.

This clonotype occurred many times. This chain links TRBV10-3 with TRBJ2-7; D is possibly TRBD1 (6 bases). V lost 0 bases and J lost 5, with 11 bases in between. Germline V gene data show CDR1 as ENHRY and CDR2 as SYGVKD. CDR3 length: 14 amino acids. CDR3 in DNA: TGTGCCATCAGTGAGTCTAACAGGGCGGACGAGCAGTACTTC. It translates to CAISESNRADEQYF.

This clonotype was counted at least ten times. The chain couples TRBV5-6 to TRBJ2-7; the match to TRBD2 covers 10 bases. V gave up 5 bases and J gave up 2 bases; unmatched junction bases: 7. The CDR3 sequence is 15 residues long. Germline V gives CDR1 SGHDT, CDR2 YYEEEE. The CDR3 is CASRTTSGTTYEQYF. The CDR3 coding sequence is TGTGCCAGCAGGACCACTAGCGGGACGACCTACGAGCAGTACTTC.

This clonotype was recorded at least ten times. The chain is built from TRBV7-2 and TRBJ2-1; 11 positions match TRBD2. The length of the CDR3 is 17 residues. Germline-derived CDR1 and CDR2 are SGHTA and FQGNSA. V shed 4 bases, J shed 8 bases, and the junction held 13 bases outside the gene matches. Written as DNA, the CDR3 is TGTGCCAGCAGCTCACCGGGACTAGCGGAGGGGAGGGATGAGCAGTTCTTC. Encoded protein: CASSSPGLAEGRDEQFF.

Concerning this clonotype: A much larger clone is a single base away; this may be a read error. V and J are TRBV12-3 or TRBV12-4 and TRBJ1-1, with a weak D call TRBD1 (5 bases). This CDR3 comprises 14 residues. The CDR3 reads CAGSKGPMNTEAFF. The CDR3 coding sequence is TGTGCCGGCAGTAAGGGACCGATGAACACTGAAGCTTTCTTT.

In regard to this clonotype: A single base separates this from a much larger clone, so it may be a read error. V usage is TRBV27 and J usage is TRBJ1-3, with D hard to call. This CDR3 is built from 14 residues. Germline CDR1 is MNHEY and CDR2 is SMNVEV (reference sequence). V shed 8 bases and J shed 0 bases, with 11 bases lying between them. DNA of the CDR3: TGTGCCAGCGAGGGCAGGATCTCTGGAAACACCATATATTTT. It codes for CASEGRISGNTIYF.

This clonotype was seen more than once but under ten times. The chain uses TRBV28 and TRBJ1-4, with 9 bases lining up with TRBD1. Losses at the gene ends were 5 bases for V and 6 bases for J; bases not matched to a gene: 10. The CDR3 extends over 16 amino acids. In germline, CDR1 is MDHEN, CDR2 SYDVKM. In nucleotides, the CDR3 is TGTGCCAGCAGTGGCGGTGGGGGGACAGGGTATGAAAAACTGTTTTTT. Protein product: CASSGGGGTGYEKLFF.

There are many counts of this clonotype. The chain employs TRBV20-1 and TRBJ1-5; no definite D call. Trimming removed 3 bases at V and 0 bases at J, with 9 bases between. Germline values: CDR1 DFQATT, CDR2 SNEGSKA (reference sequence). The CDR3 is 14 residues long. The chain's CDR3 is CSASTAYSNQPQHF. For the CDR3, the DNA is TGCAGTGCTAGCACCGCGTATAGCAATCAGCCCCAGCATTTT.

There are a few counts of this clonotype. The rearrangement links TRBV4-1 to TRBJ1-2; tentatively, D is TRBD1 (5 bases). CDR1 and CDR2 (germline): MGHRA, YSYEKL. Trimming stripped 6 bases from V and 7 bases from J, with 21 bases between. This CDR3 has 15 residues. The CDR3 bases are TGCGCCAGCAGGCCCCTCGGAGGGGAGATTGGTGGCTACACCTTC. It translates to CASRPLGGEIGGYTF.

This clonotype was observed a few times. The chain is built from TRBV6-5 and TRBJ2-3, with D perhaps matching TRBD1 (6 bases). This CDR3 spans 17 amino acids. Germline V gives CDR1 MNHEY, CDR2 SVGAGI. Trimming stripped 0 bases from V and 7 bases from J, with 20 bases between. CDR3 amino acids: CASSYSRGQPLTNTQYF. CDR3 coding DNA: TGTGCCAGCAGTTACTCGAGAGGACAGCCCCTCACGAATACGCAGTATTTT.

CDR3 loop: CASSLGLERGTYEQYF. The CDR3 DNA sequence: TGTGCCAGCAGCTTAGGACTCGAACGGGGTACCTACGAGCAGTACTTC. The V gene is TRBV7-6, the J gene TRBJ2-7; D might be TRBD2 (5 bases). V dropped 1 base and J dropped 2 bases, with 15 bases sitting between them. The CDR3 has 16 amino acids. From germline, CDR1 is SGHVS and CDR2 FNYEAQ.

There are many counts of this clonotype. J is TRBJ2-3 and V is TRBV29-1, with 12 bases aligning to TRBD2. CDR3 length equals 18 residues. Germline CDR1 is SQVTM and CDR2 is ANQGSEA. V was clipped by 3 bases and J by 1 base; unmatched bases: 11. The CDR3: CSVETSGRRLGGTDTQYF. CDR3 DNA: TGCAGCGTTGAGACTAGCGGGAGAAGGTTGGGAGGCACAGATACGCAGTATTTT.

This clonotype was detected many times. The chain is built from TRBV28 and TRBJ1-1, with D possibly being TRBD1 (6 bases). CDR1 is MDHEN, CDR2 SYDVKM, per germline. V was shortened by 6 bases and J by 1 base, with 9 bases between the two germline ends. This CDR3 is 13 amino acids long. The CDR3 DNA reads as TGTGCCAGCAGCGGCAGGGGGAACACTGAAGCTTTCTTT. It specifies CASSGRGNTEAFF.

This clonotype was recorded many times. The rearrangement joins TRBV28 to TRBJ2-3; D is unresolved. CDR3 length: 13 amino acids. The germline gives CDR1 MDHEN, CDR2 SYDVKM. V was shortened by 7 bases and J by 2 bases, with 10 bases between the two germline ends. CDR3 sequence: CASTIKTTDTQYF. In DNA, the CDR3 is TGTGCCAGCACAATAAAGACCACAGATACGCAGTATTTT.

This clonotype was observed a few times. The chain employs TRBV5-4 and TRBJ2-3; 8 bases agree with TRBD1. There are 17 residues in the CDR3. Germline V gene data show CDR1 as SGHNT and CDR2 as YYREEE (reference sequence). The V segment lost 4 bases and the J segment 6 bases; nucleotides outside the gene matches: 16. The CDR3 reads CASSRRDRQEWRDTQYF. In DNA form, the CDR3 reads TGTGCCAGCAGCAGAAGGGACAGGCAGGAATGGAGGGATACGCAGTATTTT.

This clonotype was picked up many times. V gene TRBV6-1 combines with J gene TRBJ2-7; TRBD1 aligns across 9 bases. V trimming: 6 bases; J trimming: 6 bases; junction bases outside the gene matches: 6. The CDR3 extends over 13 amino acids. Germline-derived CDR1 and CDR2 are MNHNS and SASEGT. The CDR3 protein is CASSYGQGSEQYF. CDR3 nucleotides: TGTGCCAGCAGCTATGGACAGGGGTCCGAGCAGTACTTC.

The CDR3: CSARDGLTNTEAFF. DNA for the CDR3: TGCAGTGCTAGAGATGGACTCACGAACACTGAAGCTTTCTTT. V usage is TRBV20-1 and J usage is TRBJ1-1, with D uncertain. V lost 0 bases, J lost 1 base, and 9 bases lay in between. The germline V gene encodes CDR1 DFQATT and CDR2 SNEGSKA (reference sequence). There are 14 residues in the CDR3.